The 18 T cell receptor beta chains below all came from one sample that was sequenced in a study of graft-versus-host responses after intestinal transplantation. Assay used: immunoSEQ multiplex PCR; TCRdb lists only in-frame clones, some missing. The sample contains around 39,000 clones, approximately 95% of which appear only once. The source was PBMCs, collected 734 days after intestinal transplantation. All receptors derive from a human patient who received an intestinal transplant, so some T cells may come from the graft donor.

The chain uses TRBV6-5 and TRBJ1-1; D perhaps matches TRBD1 (6 bases). V lost 6 bases and J lost 3, with 11 bases in between. This CDR3 is 13 amino acids long. CDR1 and CDR2 (germline): MNHEY, SVGAGI. The CDR3 sequence is CASRETGDTEAFF. The CDR3 DNA sequence: TGTGCCAGCAGGGAGACAGGAGACACTGAAGCTTTCTTT.

This chain's CDR3 is CASSLAGGSMIGASSYEQYF. CDR3 DNA: TGTGCCAGCAGCTTAGCTGGCGGGAGCATGATTGGGGCCAGCTCCTACGAGCAGTACTTC. The rearrangement joins TRBV13 to TRBJ2-7; 7 bases agree with TRBD2. The length of the CDR3 is 20 residues. The V and J ends lost 1 base and 0 bases, in that order; junction bases with no gene match: 18. The germline gives CDR1 PRHDT, CDR2 FYEKMQ (reference sequence).

The V and J genes are TRBV15 and TRBJ1-1; D might be TRBD1 (6 bases). CDR1 and CDR2 (germline): LNHNV, YYDKDF (reference sequence). Deletions cut 0 bases from V and 7 bases from J, with 12 bases between. This CDR3 has 14 amino acids. The CDR3 DNA sequence: TGTGCCACCAGCAGAGACAGGGGCGCGATTGAAGCTTTCTTT. This translates into CATSRDRGAIEAFF.

The rearrangement links TRBV19 to TRBJ2-7, with D possibly being TRBD1 (6 bases). Deletions cut 6 bases from V and 2 bases from J, with 14 bases between. This CDR3 is 14 amino acids long. CDR1 is LNHDA and CDR2 is SQIVND in the germline V gene (reference sequence). The CDR3 sequence is CASSPRDITYEQYF. The CDR3 nucleotides are TGTGCCAGTAGCCCCCGGGACATTACCTACGAGCAGTACTTC.

This clone appeared a single time. The chain carries TRBV19 and TRBJ2-5; 12 positions match TRBD2. The germline V gene encodes CDR1 LNHDA and CDR2 SQIVND (reference sequence). J gave up 1 base and V 5 bases, and 8 bases lay outside the gene matches. CDR3 length: 17 residues. CDR3 bases: TGTGCCAGTAGTCCACGAACTAGCGGGAGGCTCCAAGAGACCCAGTACTTC. Its protein is CASSPRTSGRLQETQYF.

This chain links TRBV6-5 with TRBJ1-2, with 9 positions matching TRBD1. Unmatched junction bases numbered 12, after V lost 6 bases and J lost 13 bases. Germline V CDR1 and CDR2: MNHEY, SVGAGI. This CDR3 contains 13 residues. The CDR3 bases are TGTGCCAGCAGATCCGGGACAGGGAGGGCAAGCACCTTC. It yields the protein CASRSGTGRASTF.

The chain joins TRBV18 to TRBJ2-3, with a tentative D call TRBD1 (6 bases). This CDR3 region has 13 residues. CDR1 and CDR2 (germline): KGHSH, LQKENI. V lost 4 bases, J lost 3 bases, and 8 bases lay in between. In DNA form, the CDR3 reads TGTGCCAGCTCACGTGACAGGACAGATACGCAGTATTTT. It codes for CASSRDRTDTQYF.

The genes are TRBV6-4 and TRBJ2-3; 7 bases match TRBD2. The CDR3 sequence is 15 residues long. V shed 6 bases and J 0 bases; nucleotides not matched to a gene: 6. Germline values: CDR1 MRHNA, CDR2 SNTAGT. CDR3 sequence reads: CASSESGVSTDTQYF. CDR3 nucleotides: TGTGCCAGCAGCGAGAGCGGGGTTAGCACAGATACGCAGTATTTT.

CDR3 protein: CASKSNPLNIIGELFF. CDR3 DNA sequence: TGTGCCAGCAAAAGCAACCCCCTGAATATTATTGGGGAGCTGTTTTTT. The chain combines TRBV2 with TRBJ2-2; no definite D call. This CDR3 contains 16 residues. V was cut by 7 bases and J by 8 bases, with 23 bases left in between. Germline CDR1 SNHLY, CDR2 FYNNEI.

The chain's CDR3 is CASSRLTVSHGYTF. Here the CDR3 DNA reads TGTGCCAGCAGCAGATTGACAGTCTCCCATGGCTACACCTTC. The chain combines TRBV28 with TRBJ1-2; D is possibly TRBD1 (5 bases). The CDR3 sequence is 14 residues long. Germline CDR1 reads MDHEN; CDR2 reads SYDVKM. Trimming took off 6 bases at V and 6 bases at J, with 17 bases between the two ends.

The chain carries TRBV7-2 and TRBJ1-3; D remains ambiguous. The CDR3 runs 15 residues. The V end was cut by 3 bases, the J end by 0 bases, with 9 bases between. From germline, CDR1 is SGHTA and CDR2 FQGNSA. The chain's CDR3 is CASSLLIYSGNTIYF. For the CDR3, the DNA is TGTGCCAGCAGCTTGTTAATTTACTCTGGAAACACCATATATTTT.

The CDR3, as DNA: TGCGCCAGCAGCGGGGGACCTTTCCCCGACGAGCAGTACTTC. As protein: CASSGGPFPDEQYF. The genes are TRBV5-1 and TRBJ2-7, with D perhaps being TRBD1 or TRBD2 (5 bases each). V was shortened by 4 bases and J by 5 bases, with 16 bases between the two germline ends. Germline CDR1 is SGHRS and CDR2 is YFSETQ. The CDR3 runs 14 residues.

The chain recombines TRBV13 with TRBJ1-3, with D tentatively TRBD1 (5 bases). Deletions cut 5 bases from V and 3 bases from J, with 11 bases between. The V gene's germline CDR1 is PRHDT and CDR2 FYEKMQ (reference sequence). The CDR3 contains 14 residues. CDR3 in amino acids: CASSETDFGNTIYF. CDR3 nucleotide sequence: TGTGCCAGCAGCGAGACAGACTTTGGAAACACCATATATTTT.

This sequence joins TRBV19 and TRBJ2-5; D remains ambiguous. V lost 1 base, J lost 5 bases, and 8 bases lay in between. The CDR3 is made up of 13 amino acids. Looked up from germline, CDR1 is LNHDA and CDR2 is SQIVND (reference sequence). This CDR3 reads CASSIAAVETQYF. The DNA of the CDR3 is TGTGCCAGTAGTATAGCCGCCGTCGAGACCCAGTACTTC.

The chain recombines TRBV2 with TRBJ1-2; D call uncertain. The V gene's germline CDR1 is SNHLY and CDR2 FYNNEI. This CDR3 is 13 amino acids long. V lost 7 bases and J 4 bases, leaving 13 bases between the germline ends. The CDR3 sequence: CASTVTATYGYTF. In DNA, the CDR3 is TGTGCCAGCACGGTCACAGCAACCTATGGCTACACCTTC. Filled out from reference TRBV2 and TRBJ1-2, the complete variable domain reads EPEVTQTPSHQVTQMGQEVILRCVPISNHLYFYWYRQILGQKVEFLVSFYNNEISEKSEIFDDQFSVERPDGSNFTLKIRSTKLEDSAMYFCASTVTATYGYTFGSGTRLTVV.

The rearrangement joins TRBV20-1 to TRBJ1-3; D is unclear. The germline CDR1 and CDR2 sequences are DFQATT and SNEGSKA (reference sequence). This CDR3 comprises 11 residues. V lost 6 bases, J lost 4 bases, and 7 bases lay in between. The CDR3 sequence: CSASLGNTIYF. The DNA for the CDR3 is TGCAGTGCGAGCCTCGGAAACACCATATATTTT.

The chain couples TRBV30 to TRBJ2-7, with a weak D call TRBD2 (5 bases). The CDR3 length is 12 residues. CDR1 GTSNPN and CDR2 SVGIG come from the germline V gene (reference sequence). Trimming left V 4 bases short and J 7 bases short, with 14 bases between. The CDR3 here is CAWTPGDGEQYF. The CDR3 DNA follows: TGTGCCTGGACACCCGGGGATGGGGAGCAGTACTTC.

The V gene is TRBV5-1, the J gene TRBJ2-3; D gene uncertain. The CDR3 consists of 14 residues. Germline CDR1 is SGHRS and CDR2 is YFSETQ. V lost 7 bases and J 4 bases, leaving 16 bases between the germline ends. Here the CDR3 DNA reads TGCGCCAGCGGCATGACGGTTCCCCCAGATACGCAGTATTTT. Its translation: CASGMTVPPDTQYF.